Listed below are T cell receptor beta chains from one sample, sequenced in a study of T-cell memory formation after mild COVID-19. MiXCR, applied by TCRdb to the 5' RACE reads, yields one record per CDR3 protein. This sample has 390,000 or so distinct CDR3 sequences, with about 16% found just once. Specimen: PBMCs or a T cell subset sorted from them (not recorded which). The receptors here all came from a man aged 18-30 years who had mild COVID-19 (a few samples of this study predate the infection). Cell type and time point are not known. CDR3s include the opening cysteine and the closing phenylalanine or tryptophan. The D gene is left open where the match is weak.

CDR3aa	v_gene	j_gene	d_gene
CASSSPGHIYNEQFF	TRBV7-2	TRBJ2-1	.
CASSLVGDTPSDTQYF	TRBV12-3/TRBV12-4	TRBJ2-3	.
CASSYSRGTGGSPGNTIYF	TRBV6-5	TRBJ1-3	TRBD1
CASSQASQLGNSPLHF	TRBV4-3	TRBJ1-6	.
CASSFDGTGTGDYGYTF	TRBV5-1	TRBJ1-2	TRBD1
CASSEGRGGSPLHF	TRBV6-1	TRBJ1-6	.
CSVEVTGVYEQYF	TRBV29-1	TRBJ2-7	TRBD1
CASEEVTAPGSDTQYF	TRBV5-6	TRBJ2-3	.
CASSLSGGRIYEQYF	TRBV7-9	TRBJ2-7	.
CASSGRPYEQFF	TRBV2	TRBJ2-1	.
CASSFQDRESGYTF	TRBV5-1	TRBJ1-2	TRBD1
CASSQVGQGLNTEAFF	TRBV4-3	TRBJ1-1	.
CASSPNRASTDTQYF	TRBV18	TRBJ2-3	.
CASTERRGSGNTIYF	TRBV5-4	TRBJ1-3	.
CASRGGLNTEAFF	TRBV7-2	TRBJ1-1	.
CASSVGGSAPQHF	TRBV12-3/TRBV12-4	TRBJ1-5	.
CASRSYEDTQYF	TRBV7-8	TRBJ2-3	.
CASRDRGYRNQPQHF	TRBV2	TRBJ1-5	TRBD1
CSAYFHLRGNNEQFF	TRBV20-1	TRBJ2-1	.
CASSHQDRSYEQYF	TRBV12-3/TRBV12-4	TRBJ2-7	TRBD1
CASSFPANYGYTF	TRBV28	TRBJ1-2	.
CASSLSGGRQPQHF	TRBV27	TRBJ1-5	.
CASMAERGGTQYF	TRBV10-1	TRBJ2-5	.
CSARRTDTQYF	TRBV20-1	TRBJ2-3	.
CSVAQGVNTGELFF	TRBV29-1	TRBJ2-2	TRBD1
CSARGPAAYQPQHF	TRBV20-1	TRBJ1-5	.
CASSLGGGPQFF	TRBV7-2	TRBJ2-1	.
CSASRRLTEAFF	TRBV20-1	TRBJ1-1	.
CASRTTGAETQYF	TRBV6-6	TRBJ2-5	TRBD1
CASSTQGDRNTDTQYF	TRBV7-9	TRBJ2-3	TRBD1
CASSTRQVRETQYF	TRBV6-5	TRBJ2-5	.
CASSVVRVKGTQYF	TRBV9	TRBJ2-3	.
CASSFDRGWYNEQFF	TRBV7-9	TRBJ2-1	TRBD1
CASSLWADTQETQYF	TRBV12-3/TRBV12-4	TRBJ2-5	.
CAIRGTDEQFF	TRBV10-3	TRBJ2-1	.
CSARDGTTAFRPLHF	TRBV20-1	TRBJ1-6	.
CASSYLLGNEQFF	TRBV28	TRBJ2-1	.
CASSPLDRGNYGYTF	TRBV14	TRBJ1-2	TRBD1
CASSLRGYTHGYTF	TRBV5-6	TRBJ1-2	.
CASSGSGETQYF	TRBV2	TRBJ2-5	.
CASSLLGAVDTQYF	TRBV7-9	TRBJ2-3	.
CASNGDRGEGTEAFF	TRBV12-3/TRBV12-4	TRBJ1-1	TRBD1
CASSDSGGADTQYF	TRBV6-4	TRBJ2-3	TRBD2
CASSRETSGYNEQFF	TRBV4-2	TRBJ2-1	TRBD2
CASRRQGLSGANVLTF	TRBV19	TRBJ2-6	TRBD1
CASSYIPDRSYGYTF	TRBV5-1	TRBJ1-2	.
CASLNRGSNEQFF	TRBV10-1	TRBJ2-1	TRBD1
CASSAQGANTF	TRBV7-3	TRBJ1-2	TRBD1
CSARGEGDEQFF	TRBV20-1	TRBJ2-1	.
CASSLSVPAYEQFF	TRBV5-5	TRBJ2-1	.
CASSLPGQGITDTQYF	TRBV7-2	TRBJ2-3	TRBD1
CASSPQETQYF	TRBV18	TRBJ2-5	.
CASSPPGLAEGGRDTQYF	TRBV12-3/TRBV12-4	TRBJ2-3	TRBD2
CASSLRTGDYNEQFF	TRBV7-7	TRBJ2-1	TRBD1
CASSLRQLPGTDTQYF	TRBV4-1	TRBJ2-3	.
CASSLARGAAGGELFF	TRBV12-3/TRBV12-4	TRBJ2-2	.
CASSPDRANYGYTF	TRBV27	TRBJ1-2	TRBD1
CASSYSQNYGYTF	TRBV6-5	TRBJ1-2	.
CASSFGGGADEQYF	TRBV5-1	TRBJ2-7	TRBD2